This note documents a single TCR beta chain sequence. The sample is drawn from a study of blood T cell repertoires in COVID-19. Study information: Sites in the United States, Italy and Spain provided acute and convalescent COVID-19 samples.

The table came from immunoSEQ multiplex PCR; TCRdb's copy has only in-frame clones and leaves some out. The table lists some 300,000 clones, roughly 86% of them singletons. The length of the CDR3 is 13 residues. V gave up 5 bases and J gave up 1 base, with 8 bases separating them. Looked up from germline, CDR1 is SGHAT and CDR2 is FQNNGV. The J gene is TRBJ1-2, the V gene TRBV11-2, with D hard to call. Material: PBMCs or T cells enriched from blood (not recorded which). The sequence derives from a woman under 40 who had recovered from COVID-19. CDR3 amino acids: CASSPADNYGYTF. The CDR3 DNA reads as TGTGCCAGCAGCCCCGCAGATAACTATGGCTACACCTTC.